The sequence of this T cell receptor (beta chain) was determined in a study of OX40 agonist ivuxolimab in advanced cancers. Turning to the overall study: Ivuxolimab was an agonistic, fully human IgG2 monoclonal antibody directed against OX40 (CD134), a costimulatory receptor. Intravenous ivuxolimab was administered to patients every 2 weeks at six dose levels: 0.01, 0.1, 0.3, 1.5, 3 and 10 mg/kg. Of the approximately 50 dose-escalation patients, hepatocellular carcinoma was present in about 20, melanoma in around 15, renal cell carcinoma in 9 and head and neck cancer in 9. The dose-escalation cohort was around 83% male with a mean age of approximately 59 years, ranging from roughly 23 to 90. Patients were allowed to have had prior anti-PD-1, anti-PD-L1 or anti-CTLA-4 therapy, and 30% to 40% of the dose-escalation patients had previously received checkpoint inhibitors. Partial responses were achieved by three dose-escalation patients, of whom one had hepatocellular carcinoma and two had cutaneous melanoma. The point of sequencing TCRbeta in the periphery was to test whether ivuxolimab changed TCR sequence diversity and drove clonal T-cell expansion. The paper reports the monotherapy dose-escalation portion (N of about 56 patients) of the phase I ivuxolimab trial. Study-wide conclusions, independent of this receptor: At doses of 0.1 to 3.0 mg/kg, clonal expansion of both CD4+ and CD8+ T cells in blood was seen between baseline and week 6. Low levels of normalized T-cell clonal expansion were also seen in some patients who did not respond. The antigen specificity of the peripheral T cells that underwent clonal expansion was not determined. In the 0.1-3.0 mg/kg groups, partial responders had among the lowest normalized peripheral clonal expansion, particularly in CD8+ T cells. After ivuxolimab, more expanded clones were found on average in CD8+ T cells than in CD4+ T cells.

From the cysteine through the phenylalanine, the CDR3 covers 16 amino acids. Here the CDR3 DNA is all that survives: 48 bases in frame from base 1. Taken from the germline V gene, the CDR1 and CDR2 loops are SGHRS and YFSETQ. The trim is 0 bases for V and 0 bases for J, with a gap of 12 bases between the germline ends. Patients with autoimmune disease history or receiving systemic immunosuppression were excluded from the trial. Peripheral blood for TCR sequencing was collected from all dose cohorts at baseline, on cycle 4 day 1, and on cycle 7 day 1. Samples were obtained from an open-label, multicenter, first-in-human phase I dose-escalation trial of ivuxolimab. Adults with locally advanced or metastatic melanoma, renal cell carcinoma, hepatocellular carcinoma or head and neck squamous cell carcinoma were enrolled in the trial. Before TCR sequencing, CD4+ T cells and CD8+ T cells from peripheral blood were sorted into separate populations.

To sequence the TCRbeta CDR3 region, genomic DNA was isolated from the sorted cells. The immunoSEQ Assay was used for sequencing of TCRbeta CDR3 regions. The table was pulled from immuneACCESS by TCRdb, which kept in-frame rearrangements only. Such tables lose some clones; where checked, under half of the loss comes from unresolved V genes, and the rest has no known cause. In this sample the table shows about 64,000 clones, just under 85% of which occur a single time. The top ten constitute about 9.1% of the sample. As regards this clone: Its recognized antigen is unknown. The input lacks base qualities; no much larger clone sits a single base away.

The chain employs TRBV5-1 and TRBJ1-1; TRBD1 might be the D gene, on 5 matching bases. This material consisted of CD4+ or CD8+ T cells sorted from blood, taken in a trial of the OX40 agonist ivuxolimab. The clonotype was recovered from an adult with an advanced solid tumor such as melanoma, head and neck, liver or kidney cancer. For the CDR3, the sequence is CASSLGGVRMNTEAFF. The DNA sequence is TGCGCCAGCAGCTTGGGGGGCGTGAGGATGAACACTGAAGCTTTCTTT.